This T cell receptor beta chain originates from a study of cytomegalovirus exposure and HLA in healthy donors. Researchers ran the PCR with 60 Vbeta and 13 Jbeta primers. Data came from immunoSEQ multiplex PCR; TCRdb stores just in-frame clones and leaves some out. The data show about 140,000 clones, less than 80% seen once. The CDR3 contains 13 residues. The ends were cut back, 0 bases at V and 5 bases at J, with 8 bases in the middle. Germline V gene lookup returns CDR1 SGHRS and CDR2 YFSETQ. Comments on this clone: Within the sample, other DNA sequences also encode this same CDR3.

The V call is TRBV5-1, the J call TRBJ2-5; unclear D gene. Sample: PBMCs. This receptor was obtained from a female donor in good health and CMV-seropositive. The CDR3 region is CASSLVTGETQYF. The CDR3 DNA follows: TGCGCCAGCAGCTTGGTGACTGGGGAGACCCAGTACTTC.